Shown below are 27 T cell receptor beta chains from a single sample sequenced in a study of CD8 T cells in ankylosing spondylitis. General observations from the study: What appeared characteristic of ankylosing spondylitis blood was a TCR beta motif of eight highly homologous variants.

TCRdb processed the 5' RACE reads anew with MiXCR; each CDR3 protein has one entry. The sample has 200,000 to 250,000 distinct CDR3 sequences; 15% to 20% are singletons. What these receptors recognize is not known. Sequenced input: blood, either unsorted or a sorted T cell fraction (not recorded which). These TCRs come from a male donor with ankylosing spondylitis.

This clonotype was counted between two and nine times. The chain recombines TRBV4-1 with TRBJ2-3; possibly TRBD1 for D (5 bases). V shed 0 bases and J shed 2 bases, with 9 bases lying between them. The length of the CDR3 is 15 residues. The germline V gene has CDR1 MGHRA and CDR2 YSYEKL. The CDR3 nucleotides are TGCGCCAGCAGCCAAGACGGCAGGGTCACAGATACGCAGTATTTT. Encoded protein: CASSQDGRVTDTQYF.

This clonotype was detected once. CDR3 region: CASSSGTGVEQYF. CDR3 sequence (DNA): TGTGCCAGCAGCTCAGGGACAGGGGTCGAGCAGTACTTC. The chain recombines TRBV13 with TRBJ2-7; TRBD1 aligns across 10 bases. CDR1 is PRHDT, CDR2 FYEKMQ, per germline (reference sequence). CDR3 length: 13 amino acids. J gave up 6 bases and V 4 bases, and 3 bases lay outside the gene matches.

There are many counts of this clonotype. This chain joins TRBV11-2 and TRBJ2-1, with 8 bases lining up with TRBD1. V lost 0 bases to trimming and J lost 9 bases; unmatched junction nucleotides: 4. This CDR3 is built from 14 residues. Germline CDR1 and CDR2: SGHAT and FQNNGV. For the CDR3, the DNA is TGTGCCAGCAGCTTAGAGGCAGGGGGCAGTGAGCAGTTCTTC. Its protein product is CASSLEAGGSEQFF.

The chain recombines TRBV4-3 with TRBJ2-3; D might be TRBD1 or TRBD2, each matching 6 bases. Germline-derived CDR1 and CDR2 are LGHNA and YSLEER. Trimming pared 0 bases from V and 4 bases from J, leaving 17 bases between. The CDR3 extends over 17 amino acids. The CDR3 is CASSQDRGGRGADTQYF. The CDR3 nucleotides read TGCGCCAGCAGCCAAGATAGAGGGGGGAGAGGGGCAGATACGCAGTATTTT.

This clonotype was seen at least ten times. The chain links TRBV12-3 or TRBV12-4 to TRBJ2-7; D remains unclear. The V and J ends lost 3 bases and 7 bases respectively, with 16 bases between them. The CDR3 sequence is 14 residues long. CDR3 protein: CASSFGPPASEQYF. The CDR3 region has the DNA TGTGCCAGCAGTTTCGGACCCCCAGCGAGTGAGCAGTACTTC.

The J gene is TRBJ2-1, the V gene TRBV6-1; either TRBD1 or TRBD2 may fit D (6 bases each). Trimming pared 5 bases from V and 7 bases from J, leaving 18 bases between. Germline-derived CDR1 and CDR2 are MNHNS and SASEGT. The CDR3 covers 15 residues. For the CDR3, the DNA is TGTGCCAGCAGTACGGGGGCATATGTACGGAATGAGCAGTTCTTC. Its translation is CASSTGAYVRNEQFF.

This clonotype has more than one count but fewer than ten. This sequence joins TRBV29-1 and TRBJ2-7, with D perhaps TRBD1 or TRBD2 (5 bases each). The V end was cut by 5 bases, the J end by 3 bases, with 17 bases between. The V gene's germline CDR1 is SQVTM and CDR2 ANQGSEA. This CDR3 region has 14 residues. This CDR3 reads CSVIGPGSNYEQYF. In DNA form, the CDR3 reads TGCAGCGTTATCGGGCCAGGGAGCAACTACGAGCAGTACTTC.

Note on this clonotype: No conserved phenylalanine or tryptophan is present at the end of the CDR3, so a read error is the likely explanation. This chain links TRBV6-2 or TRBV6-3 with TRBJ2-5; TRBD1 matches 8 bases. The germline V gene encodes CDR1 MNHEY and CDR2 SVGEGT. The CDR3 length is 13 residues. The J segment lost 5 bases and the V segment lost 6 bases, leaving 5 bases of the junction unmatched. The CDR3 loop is CASRTGVVETQYL. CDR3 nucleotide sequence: TGTGCCAGCAGGACAGGGGTGGTGGAGACCCAGTACCTC.

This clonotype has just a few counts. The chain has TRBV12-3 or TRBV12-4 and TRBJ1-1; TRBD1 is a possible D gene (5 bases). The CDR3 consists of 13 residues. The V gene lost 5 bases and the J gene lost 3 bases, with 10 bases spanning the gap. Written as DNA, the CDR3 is TGTGCCAGCAGTGGGGGGGTAGACACTGAAGCTTTCTTT. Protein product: CASSGGVDTEAFF.

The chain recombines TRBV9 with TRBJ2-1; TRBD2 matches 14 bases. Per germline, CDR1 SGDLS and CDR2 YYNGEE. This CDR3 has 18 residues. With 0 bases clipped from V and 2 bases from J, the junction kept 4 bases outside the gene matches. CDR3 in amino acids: CASSVGLAGGGAYNEQFF. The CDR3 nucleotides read TGTGCCAGCAGCGTAGGACTAGCGGGAGGGGGGGCCTACAATGAGCAGTTCTTC.

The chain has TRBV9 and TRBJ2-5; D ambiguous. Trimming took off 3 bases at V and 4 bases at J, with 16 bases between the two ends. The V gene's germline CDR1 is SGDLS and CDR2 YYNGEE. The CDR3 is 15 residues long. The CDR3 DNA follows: TGTGCCAGCAGCGCAGAGCCCCGGTCAGGAGAGACCCAGTACTTC. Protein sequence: CASSAEPRSGETQYF.

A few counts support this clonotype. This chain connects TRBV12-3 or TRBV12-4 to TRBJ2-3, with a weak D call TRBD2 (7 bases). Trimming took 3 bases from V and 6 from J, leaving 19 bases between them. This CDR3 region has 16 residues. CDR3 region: CASSFLGGLAGDTQYF. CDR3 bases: TGTGCCAGCAGTTTTTTGGGGGGGCTAGCAGGGGATACGCAGTATTTT.

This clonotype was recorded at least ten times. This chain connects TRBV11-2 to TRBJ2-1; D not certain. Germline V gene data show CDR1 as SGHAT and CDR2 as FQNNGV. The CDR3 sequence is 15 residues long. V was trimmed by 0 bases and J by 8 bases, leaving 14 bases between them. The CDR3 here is CASSLDGSPWDEQFF. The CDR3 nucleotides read TGTGCCAGCAGCTTAGATGGTAGCCCATGGGATGAGCAGTTCTTC.

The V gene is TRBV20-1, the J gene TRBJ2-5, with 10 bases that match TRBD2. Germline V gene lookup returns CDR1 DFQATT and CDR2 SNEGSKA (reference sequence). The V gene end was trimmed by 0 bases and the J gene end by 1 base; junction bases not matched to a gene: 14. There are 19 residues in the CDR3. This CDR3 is CSAREGELAGLLGQETQYF. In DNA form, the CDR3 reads TGCAGTGCTAGAGAAGGTGAACTAGCGGGATTGTTGGGCCAAGAGACCCAGTACTTC.

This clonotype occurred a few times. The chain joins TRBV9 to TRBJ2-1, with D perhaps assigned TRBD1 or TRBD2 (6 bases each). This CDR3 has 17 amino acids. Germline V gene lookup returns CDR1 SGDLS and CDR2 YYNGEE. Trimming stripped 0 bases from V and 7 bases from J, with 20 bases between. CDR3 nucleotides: TGTGCCAGCAGCGTAGTTGGCGGATCTGGGGGGCTGAATGAGCAGTTCTTC. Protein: CASSVVGGSGGLNEQFF.

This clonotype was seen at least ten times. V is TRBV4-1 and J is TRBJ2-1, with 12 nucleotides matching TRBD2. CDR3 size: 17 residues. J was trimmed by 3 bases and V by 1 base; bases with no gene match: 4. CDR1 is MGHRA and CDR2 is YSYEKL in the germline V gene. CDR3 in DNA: TGCGCCAGCAGCCAAGCCGAACTAGCGGGAGGCTACAATGAGCAGTTCTTC. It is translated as CASSQAELAGGYNEQFF.

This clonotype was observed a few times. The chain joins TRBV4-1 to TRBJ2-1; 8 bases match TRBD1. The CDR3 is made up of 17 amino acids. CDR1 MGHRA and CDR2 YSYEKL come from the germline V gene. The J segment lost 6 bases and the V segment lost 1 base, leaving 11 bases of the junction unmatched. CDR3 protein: CASSQGLGTGGFNEQFF. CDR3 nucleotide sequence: TGCGCCAGCAGCCAAGGGTTGGGTACAGGGGGTTTCAATGAGCAGTTCTTC.

The CDR3 DNA is TGTGCCAGTAGAACAGGGGGCGTTTACACTGAAGCTTTCTTT. Translating it yields CASRTGGVYTEAFF. The rearrangement links TRBV19 to TRBJ1-1; the match to TRBD1 covers 9 bases. Germline CDR1 LNHDA, CDR2 SQIVND (reference sequence). Trimming cost V 6 bases and J 3 bases; bases outside gene matches: 5. The CDR3 contains 14 residues.

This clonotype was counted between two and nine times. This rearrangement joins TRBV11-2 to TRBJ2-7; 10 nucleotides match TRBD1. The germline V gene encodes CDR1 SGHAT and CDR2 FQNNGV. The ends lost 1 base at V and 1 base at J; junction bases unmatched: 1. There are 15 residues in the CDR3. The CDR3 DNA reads TGTGCCAGCAGCTTAGGGACAGGGGGTTCCTACGAGCAGTACTTC. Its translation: CASSLGTGGSYEQYF.

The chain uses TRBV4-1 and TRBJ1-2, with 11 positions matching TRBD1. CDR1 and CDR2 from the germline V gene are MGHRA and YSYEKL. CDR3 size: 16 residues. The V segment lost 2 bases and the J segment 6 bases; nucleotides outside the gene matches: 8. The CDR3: CASSQTTGQGGNGYTF. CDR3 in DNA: TGCGCCAGCAGCCAAACTACGGGACAGGGGGGAAATGGCTACACCTTC.

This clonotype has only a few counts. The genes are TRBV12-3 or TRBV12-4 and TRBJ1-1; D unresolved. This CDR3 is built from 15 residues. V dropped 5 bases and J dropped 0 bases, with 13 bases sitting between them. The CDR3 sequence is CASSPMTGMNTEAFF. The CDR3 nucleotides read TGTGCCAGCAGTCCCATGACGGGGATGAACACTGAAGCTTTCTTT.

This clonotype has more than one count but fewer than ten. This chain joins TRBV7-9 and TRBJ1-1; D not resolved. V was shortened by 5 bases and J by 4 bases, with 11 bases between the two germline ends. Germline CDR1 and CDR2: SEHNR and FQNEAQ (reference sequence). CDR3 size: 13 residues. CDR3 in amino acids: CASSPRLGTEAFF. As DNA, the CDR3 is TGTGCCAGCAGCCCCAGGCTTGGCACTGAAGCTTTCTTT. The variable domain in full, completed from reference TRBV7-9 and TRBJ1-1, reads DTGVSQNPRHKITKRGQNVTFRCDPISEHNRLYWYRQTLGQGPEFLTYFQNEAQLEKSRLLSDRFSAERPKGSFSTLEIQRTEQGDSAMYLCASSPRLGTEAFFGQGTRLTVV.

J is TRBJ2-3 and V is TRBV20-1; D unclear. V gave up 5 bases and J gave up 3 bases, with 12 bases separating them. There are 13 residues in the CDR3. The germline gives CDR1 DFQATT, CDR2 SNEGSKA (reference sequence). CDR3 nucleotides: TGCAGTGCTGCCCCCTCCGGGACAGATACGCAGTATTTT. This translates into CSAAPSGTDTQYF.

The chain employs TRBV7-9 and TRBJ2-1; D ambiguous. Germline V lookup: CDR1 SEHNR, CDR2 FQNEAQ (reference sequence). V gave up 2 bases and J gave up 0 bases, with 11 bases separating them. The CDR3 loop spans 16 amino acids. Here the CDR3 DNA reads TGTGCCAGCAGCTTATCTGGTCGGGCCTCCTACAATGAGCAGTTCTTC. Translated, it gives CASSLSGRASYNEQFF.

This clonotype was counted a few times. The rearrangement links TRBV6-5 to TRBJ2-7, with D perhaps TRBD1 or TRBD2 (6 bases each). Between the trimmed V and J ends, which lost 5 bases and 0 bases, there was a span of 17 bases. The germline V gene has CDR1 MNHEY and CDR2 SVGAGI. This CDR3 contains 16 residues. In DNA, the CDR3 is TGTGCCAGCAGTCACGGGGGCCGTAGCGGCTCCTACGAGCAGTACTTC. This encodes CASSHGGRSGSYEQYF.

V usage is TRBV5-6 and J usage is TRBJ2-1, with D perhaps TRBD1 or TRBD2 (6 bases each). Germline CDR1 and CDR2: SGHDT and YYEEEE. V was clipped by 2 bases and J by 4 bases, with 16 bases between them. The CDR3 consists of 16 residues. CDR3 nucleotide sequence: TGTGCCAGCAGCTTTTGGGGGCGGGACGGATACAATGAGCAGTTCTTC. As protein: CASSFWGRDGYNEQFF.

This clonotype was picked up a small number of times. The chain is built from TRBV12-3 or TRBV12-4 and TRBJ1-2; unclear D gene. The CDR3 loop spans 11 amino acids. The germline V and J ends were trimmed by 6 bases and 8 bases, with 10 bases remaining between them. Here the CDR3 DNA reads TGTGCCAGCAGCCCAGGCTGGGGCTACACCTTC. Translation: CASSPGWGYTF.